The source of this T cell receptor beta chain is a study of CXCR3-negative and CXCR3-positive naive CD8 T cells. General observations from the study: Memory cells differed in TRBV-TRBJ usage, but naive CXCR3-negative and CXCR3-positive cells had similar usage. Sequencing showed both naive subsets with comparably high diversity, and memory CD8+ cells much lower.

Turning to this clonotype: The antigen remains undetermined.

The CDR3 sequence is 16 residues long. CDR1 is DFQATT and CDR2 is SNEGSKA in the germline V gene (reference sequence). Triplicates of under 350,000 cells were sorted from each CD8+ T cell subset. Each TRB cDNA library was prepared by 5' RACE (with UMI labels). No DNA is given; TCRdb re-called the 5' RACE reads and lists each CDR3 protein once. This specimen shows around 47,000 distinct CDR3 sequences; the ten leading clones hold roughly 14%. Sequenced input: memory CD8+ T cells from blood. This TCR was sampled from a human donor in good health. Some clones in this sample may be carry-over from other donors' samples. The V and J genes are TRBV20-1 and TRBJ2-3; there is no DNA to check the TCRdb D call of TRBD2. The CDR3 sequence is CSARDGLAASTDTQYF.